This T cell receptor (beta chain) emerged from a study of Graves' ophthalmopathy and Graves' hyperthyroidism. Points from the study as a whole: Detected in blood as well were most expanded thyroid clonotypes with frequency above 0.001.

Points on this clonotype: What it binds is not known.

Germline CDR1 is SGHRS and CDR2 is YFSETQ. The CDR3 extends over 15 amino acids. V shed 0 bases and J 4 bases; nucleotides not matched to a gene: 4. The TCR beta CDR3 regions underwent amplification from RNA transcripts. HTBI-primed first-round RT-PCR preceded second-round multiplex PCR. TCRdb re-derived calls from the multiplex PCR reads in MiXCR, one entry per CDR3 protein. The repertoire holds some 250,000 distinct CDR3 sequences, with around 42% as singletons. The chain joins TRBV5-1 to TRBJ1-1; 9 bases agree with TRBD1. The sequence came from an adult man with Graves' ophthalmopathy. The sequencing input was peripheral blood. Here the CDR3 reads CASSLVTGGGTEAFF. The CDR3, as DNA: TGCGCCAGCAGCTTGGTGACAGGGGGTGGCACTGAAGCTTTCTTT.